This entry concerns a single TCR beta chain. The antigen remains undetermined. The data derive from a study of CD8+ T cells in alopecia areata. Points from the study as a whole: Alphabeta T cells residing in normal skin are also sequenced in scalp samples. Lesional tissue from the scalp (especially in alopecia totalis/universalis) showed higher clonality than normal scalp.

After isolation, RNA underwent reverse transcription to generate cDNA as the sequencing template. The data were produced by immunoSEQ multiplex PCR, yet TCRdb's version contains in-frame clones alone and is incomplete. This table has roughly 200,000 clones, around three fifths appearing once. The CDR3 runs to 12 residues. The germline gives CDR1 MNHNY, CDR2 SVGAGI (reference sequence). Deletions cut 6 bases from V and 4 bases from J, with 8 bases between. The clonotype was recovered from a human donor in good health. J is TRBJ2-3 and V is TRBV6-6; D is unclear. The sample consisted of CD8+ T cells sorted from blood. The CDR3 DNA reads TGTGCCAGCAGCCTTGAGGCAGATACGCAGTATTTT. As protein: CASSLEADTQYF.